This TCR beta chain was observed in a study of CD8 T cells in Susac syndrome. Under recently defined diagnostic criteria, the patients with Susac syndrome qualified as having definite or probable disease. Germline loops: CDR1 SEHNR, CDR2 FQNEAQ (reference sequence). The V end lost 4 bases, the J end lost 1 base, and 17 bases lay between the germline ends. CDR3 length equals 16 residues. A quantity of roughly 0.5 to 1 ug RNA underwent reverse transcription using random hexamers. TCRdb reprocessed the immunoSEQ multiplex PCR reads with MiXCR, giving one entry per CDR3 protein. The sample has some 130,000 distinct CDR3 sequences, approximately 95% seen once.

This chain connects TRBV7-9 to TRBJ2-7; no reliable D call. The specimen was CD8+ T cells from PBMCs. The sequence derives from a human donor with Susac syndrome. The CDR3 bases are TGTGCCAGCAGCTCCTCGGTGGCAGACCCATCCTACGAGCAGTACTTC. This codes for CASSSSVADPSYEQYF.